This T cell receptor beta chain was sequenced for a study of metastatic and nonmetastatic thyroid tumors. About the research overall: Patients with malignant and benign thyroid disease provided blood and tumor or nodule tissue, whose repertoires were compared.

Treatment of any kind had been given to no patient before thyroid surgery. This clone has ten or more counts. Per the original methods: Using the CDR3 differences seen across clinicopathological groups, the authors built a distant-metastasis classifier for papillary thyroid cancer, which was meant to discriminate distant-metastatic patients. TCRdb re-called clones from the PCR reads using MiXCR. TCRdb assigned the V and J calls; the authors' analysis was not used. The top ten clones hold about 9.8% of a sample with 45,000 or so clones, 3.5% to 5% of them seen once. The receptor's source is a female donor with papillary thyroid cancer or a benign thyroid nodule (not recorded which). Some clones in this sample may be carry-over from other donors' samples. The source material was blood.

The CDR3 coding sequence is TGTGCCTGGAGTATCGGACAGCAAAATTCACCCCTCCACTTT. Protein sequence: CAWSIGQQNSPLHF. The genes are TRBV30 and TRBJ1-6; D perhaps matches TRBD1 (6 bases). Germline V gene sequence: CDR1 GTSNPN, CDR2 SVGIG (reference sequence). The ends were cut back, 2 bases at V and 7 bases at J, with 12 bases in the middle. This CDR3 region has 14 residues. Supplemented by reference TRBV30 and TRBJ1-6, the full variable domain reads SQTIHQWPATLVQPVGSPLSLECTVEGTSNPNLYWYRQAAGRGLQLLFYSVGIGQISSEVPQNLSASRPQDRQFILSSKKLLLSDSGFYLCAWSIGQQNSPLHFGNGTRLTVT.